These 6 T cell receptor beta chains were all obtained from the same sample, sequenced in a study of blood T cell repertoires in COVID-19. Produced via immunoSEQ multiplex PCR; TCRdb's table is partial and in-frame only. This table holds fewer than 300,000 clones, approximately 82% found once. Sequenced: peripheral blood. Source of these receptors: a woman aged 70 to 79 with active or convalescent COVID-19.

The CDR3 spells CASSYGGTGLGYEQYF. CDR3 sequence (DNA): TGTGCCAGCAGTTACGGGGGGACAGGTTTAGGTTACGAGCAGTACTTC. The V and J genes are TRBV6-5 and TRBJ2-7; the match to TRBD1 covers 8 bases. Germline values: CDR1 MNHEY, CDR2 SVGAGI. This CDR3 is built from 16 residues. V lost 2 bases to trimming and J lost 4 bases; unmatched junction nucleotides: 10.

The gene calls are TRBV15 and TRBJ1-4; perhaps TRBD1 as D (6 bases). The CDR3 totals 13 residues. Germline assignment: CDR1 LNHNV and CDR2 YYDKDF (reference sequence). Trimming stripped 7 bases from V and 5 bases from J, with 11 bases between. The CDR3 nucleotides read TGTGCCACCAAGGACAGACAAAATGAAAAACTGTTTTTT. The encoded protein is CATKDRQNEKLFF.

The chain recombines TRBV18 with TRBJ1-6; 7 bases agree with TRBD1. CDR1 KGHSH and CDR2 LQKENI come from the germline V gene. V trimming: 4 bases; J trimming: 9 bases; junction bases outside the gene matches: 15. The CDR3 has 17 residues. The CDR3 coding sequence is TGTGCCAGCTCACTAATGAAAACGGACAGGAGGACTTCACCCCTCCACTTT. It yields the protein CASSLMKTDRRTSPLHF. The variable domain in full, with the rest retrieved from reference TRBV18 and TRBJ1-6, is NAGVMQNPRHLVRRRGQEARLRCSPMKGHSHVYWYRQLPEEGLKFMVYLQKENIIDESGMPKERFSAEFPKEGPSILRIQQVVRGDSAAYFCASSLMKTDRRTSPLHFGNGTRLTVT.

The gene calls are TRBV4-1 and TRBJ1-2; TRBD1 matches 7 bases. In germline, CDR1 is MGHRA, CDR2 YSYEKL. This CDR3 comprises 14 residues. After removal of 2 bases from V and 5 bases from J, the junction contained 5 bases not matched to a gene. CDR3 region: CASSQPTGLYGYTF. CDR3 nucleotide sequence: TGCGCCAGCAGCCAACCGACAGGGCTATATGGCTACACCTTC.

The chain employs TRBV27 and TRBJ1-6; TRBD1 aligns across 9 bases. Germline trimming cut 1 base from V and 5 bases from J; bases unmatched to any gene: 12. The CDR3 is 19 residues long. Germline-derived CDR1 and CDR2 are MNHEY and SMNVEV (reference sequence). CDR3 DNA sequence: TGTGCCAGCAGTTTATTAATGGGACAGGGAAGATTGAATAATTCACCCCTCCACTTT. Amino acids: CASSLLMGQGRLNNSPLHF.

J is TRBJ2-1 and V is TRBV2; 11 bases are shared with TRBD2. This CDR3 comprises 14 residues. V lost 10 bases and J lost 2; bases outside the gene matches: 4. Germline lookup yields CDR1 SNHLY and CDR2 FYNNEI. The CDR3 loop reads CATQLAGAYNEQFF. The CDR3 DNA reads TGTGCCACCCAACTAGCGGGGGCCTACAATGAGCAGTTCTTC.